This entry lists 5 T cell receptor beta chains sequenced from one sample in a study of T cells in women clearing cervical HPV infection. Libraries were prepared by immunoSEQ multiplex PCR; TCRdb keeps only in-frame clonotypes and omits some of them. Recorded for this sample: fewer than 40,000 clones. Sequenced: blood buffy coat. The receptor source for this set is a woman aged 18 to 75 with a cervical HPV16 infection that either progressed to CIN3+ or cleared (not recorded which).

As regards this clone: Read sequence stops 3 residues before the CDR3 end, and the germline J gene provides the missing end. V and J are TRBV30 and TRBJ2-3; 15 bases agree with TRBD2. Germline V gene sequence: CDR1 GTSNPN, CDR2 SVGIG (reference sequence). The CDR3 is 15 residues long. The V and J ends lost 5 bases and 3 bases, in that order; junction bases with no gene match: 3. The CDR3 bases that were read are TGTGCCTGGGCGGGACTAGCGGGAGGTACAGATACG. Translating it yields CAWAGLAGGTDT. The full-length CDR3 reads as CAWAGLAGGTDTQYF.

Comments on this clone: The CDR3 end is not reached by the read, which stops 3 residues before it; the germline J gene fills it in. This rearrangement joins TRBV19 to TRBJ2-7; TRBD2 agrees at 8 bases. With 3 bases clipped from V and 0 bases from J, the junction kept 7 bases outside the gene matches. Germline V gene data show CDR1 as LNHDA and CDR2 as SQIVND (reference sequence). The CDR3 is made up of 16 amino acids. CDR3 bases read: TGTGCCAGTAGTATTAGGGCGGGAGGTTTCTCCTACGAG. Amino acids: CASSIRAGGFSYE. Given in full, the CDR3 is CASSIRAGGFSYEQYF.

The sequenced CDR3 bases are TGTGCCAGTAGTATAGCAGGGTTCTACAATGAG. The encoded protein is CASSIAGFYNE. The full CDR3 reads CASSIAGFYNEQFF. J is TRBJ2-1 and V is TRBV19, with D possibly matching TRBD1 (5 bases). The read finishes 3 residues shy of the CDR3 end, and the germline J gene is used to complete it. Looked up from germline, CDR1 is LNHDA and CDR2 is SQIVND (reference sequence). The CDR3 extends over 14 amino acids. V lost 1 base and J lost 3, with 7 bases in between. Full variable domain (missing parts from reference TRBV19 and TRBJ2-1): DGGITQSPKYLFRKEGQNVTLSCEQNLNHDAMYWYRQDPGQGLRLIYYSQIVNDFQKGDIAEGYSVSREKKESFPLTVTSAQKNPTAFYLCASSIAGFYNEQFFGPGTRLTVL.

On this clone itself: Read data end 3 residues before the CDR3 end; the end is taken from the germline J gene. V usage is TRBV7-2 and J usage is TRBJ2-1, with D maybe TRBD2 (5 bases). Germline V gives CDR1 SGHTA, CDR2 FQGNSA. Trimming cost V 2 bases and J 8 bases, with 16 bases left between them. This CDR3 has 15 residues. This CDR3 reads CASSLPARTPHEQFF. Incomplete CDR3 DNA: TGTGCCAGCAGCTTACCGGCCAGGACTCCCCATGAG.

Points on this clone: The read halts 3 residues ahead of the CDR3 end, with the missing end drawn from the germline J gene. This rearrangement joins TRBV19 to TRBJ2-1, with 8 bases that match TRBD2. Germline assignment: CDR1 LNHDA and CDR2 SQIVND (reference sequence). CDR3 size: 15 residues. Trimming removed 5 bases from V and 7 bases from J; junction bases left unmatched: 10. The CDR3 sequence is CASSPRTSPRNEQFF. The CDR3 bases that were read are TGTGCCAGTAGTCCCCGGACTAGCCCTCGGAATGAG.